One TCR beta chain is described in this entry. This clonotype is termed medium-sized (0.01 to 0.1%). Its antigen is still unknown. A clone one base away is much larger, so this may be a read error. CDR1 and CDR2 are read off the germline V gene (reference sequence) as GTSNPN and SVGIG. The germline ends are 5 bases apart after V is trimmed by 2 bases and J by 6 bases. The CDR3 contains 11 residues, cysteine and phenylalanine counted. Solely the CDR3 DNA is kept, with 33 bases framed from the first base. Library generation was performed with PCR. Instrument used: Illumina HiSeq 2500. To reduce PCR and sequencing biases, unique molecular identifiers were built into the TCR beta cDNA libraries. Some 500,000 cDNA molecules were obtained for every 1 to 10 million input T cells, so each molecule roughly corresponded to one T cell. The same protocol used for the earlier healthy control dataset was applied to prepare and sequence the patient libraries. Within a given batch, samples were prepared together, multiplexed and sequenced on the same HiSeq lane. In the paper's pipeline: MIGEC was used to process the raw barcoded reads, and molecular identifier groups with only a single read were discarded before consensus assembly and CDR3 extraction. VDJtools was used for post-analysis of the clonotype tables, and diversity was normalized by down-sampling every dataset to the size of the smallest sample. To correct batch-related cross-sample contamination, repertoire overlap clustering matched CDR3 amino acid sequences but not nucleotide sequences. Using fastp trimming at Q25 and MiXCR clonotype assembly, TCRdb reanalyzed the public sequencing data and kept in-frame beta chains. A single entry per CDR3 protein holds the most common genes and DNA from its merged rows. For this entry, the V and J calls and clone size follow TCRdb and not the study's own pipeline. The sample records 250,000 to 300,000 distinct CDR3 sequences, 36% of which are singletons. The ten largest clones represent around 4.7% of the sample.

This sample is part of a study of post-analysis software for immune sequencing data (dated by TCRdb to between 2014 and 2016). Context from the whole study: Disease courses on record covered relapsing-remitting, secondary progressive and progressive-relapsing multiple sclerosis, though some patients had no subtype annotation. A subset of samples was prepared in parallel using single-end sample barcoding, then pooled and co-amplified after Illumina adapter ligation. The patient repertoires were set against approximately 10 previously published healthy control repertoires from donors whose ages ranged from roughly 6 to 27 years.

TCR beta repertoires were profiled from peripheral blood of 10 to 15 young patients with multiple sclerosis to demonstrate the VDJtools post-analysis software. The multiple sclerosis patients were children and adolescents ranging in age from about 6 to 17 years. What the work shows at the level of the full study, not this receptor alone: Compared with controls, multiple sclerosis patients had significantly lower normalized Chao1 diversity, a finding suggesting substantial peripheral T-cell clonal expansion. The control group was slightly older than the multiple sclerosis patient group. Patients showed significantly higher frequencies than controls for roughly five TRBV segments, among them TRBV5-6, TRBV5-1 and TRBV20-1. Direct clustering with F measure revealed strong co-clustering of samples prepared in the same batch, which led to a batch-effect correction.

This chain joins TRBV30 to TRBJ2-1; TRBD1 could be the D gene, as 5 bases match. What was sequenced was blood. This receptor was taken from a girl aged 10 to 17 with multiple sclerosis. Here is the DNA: TGTGCCTGGAGTACAGGCAATGAGCAGTTCTTC. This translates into CAWSTGNEQFF.